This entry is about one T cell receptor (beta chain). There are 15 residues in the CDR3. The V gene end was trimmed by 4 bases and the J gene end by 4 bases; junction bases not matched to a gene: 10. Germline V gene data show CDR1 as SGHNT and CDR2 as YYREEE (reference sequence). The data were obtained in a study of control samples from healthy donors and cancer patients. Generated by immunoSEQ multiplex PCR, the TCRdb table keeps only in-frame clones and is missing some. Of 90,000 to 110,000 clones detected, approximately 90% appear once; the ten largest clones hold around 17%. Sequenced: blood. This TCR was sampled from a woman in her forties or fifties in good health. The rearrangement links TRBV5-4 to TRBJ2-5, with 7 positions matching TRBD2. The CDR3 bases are TGTGCCAGCAGCCCCGGGACTAATAGTGGAGAGACCCAGTACTTC. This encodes CASSPGTNSGETQYF.